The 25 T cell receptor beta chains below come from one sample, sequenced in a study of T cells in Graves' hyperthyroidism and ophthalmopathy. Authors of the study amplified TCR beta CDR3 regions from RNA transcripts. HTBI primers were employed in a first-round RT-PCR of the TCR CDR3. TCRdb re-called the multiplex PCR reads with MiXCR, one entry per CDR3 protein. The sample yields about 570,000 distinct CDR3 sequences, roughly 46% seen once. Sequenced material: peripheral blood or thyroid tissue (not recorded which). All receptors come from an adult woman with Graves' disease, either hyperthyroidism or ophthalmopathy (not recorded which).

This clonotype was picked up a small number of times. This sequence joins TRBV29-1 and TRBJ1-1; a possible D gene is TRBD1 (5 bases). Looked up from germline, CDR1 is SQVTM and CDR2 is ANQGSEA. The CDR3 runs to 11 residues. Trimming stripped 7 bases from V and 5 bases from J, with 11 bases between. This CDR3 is CSAGVWTEAFF. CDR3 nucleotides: TGCAGCGCGGGGGTTTGGACTGAAGCTTTCTTT.

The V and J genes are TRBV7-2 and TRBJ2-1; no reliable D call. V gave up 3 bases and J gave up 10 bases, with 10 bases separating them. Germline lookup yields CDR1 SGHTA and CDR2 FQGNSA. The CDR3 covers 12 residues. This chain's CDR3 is CASSFKAREQFF. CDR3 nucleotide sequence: TGTGCCAGCAGCTTTAAAGCGAGGGAGCAGTTCTTC.

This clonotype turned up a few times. Written as DNA, the CDR3 is TGTGCCAGCAGTTTGGGGGACCACCGGGTGAACACTGAAGCTTTCTTT. Translating gives CASSLGDHRVNTEAFF. This chain connects TRBV27 to TRBJ1-1, with D possibly being TRBD1 (5 bases). V was cut by 3 bases and J by 0 bases, with 14 bases left in between. CDR3 length equals 16 residues. Germline assignment: CDR1 MNHEY and CDR2 SMNVEV (reference sequence).

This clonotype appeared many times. As DNA, the CDR3 is TGCAGTGCTAGAGGGGTCTCCCTGCGGCCCCAGTACTTC. Translation gives CSARGVSLRPQYF. The J gene is TRBJ2-5, the V gene TRBV20-1; D gene uncertain. The CDR3 extends over 13 amino acids. V was pared by 1 base and J by 9 bases, with 15 bases between. Germline-derived CDR1 and CDR2 are DFQATT and SNEGSKA (reference sequence).

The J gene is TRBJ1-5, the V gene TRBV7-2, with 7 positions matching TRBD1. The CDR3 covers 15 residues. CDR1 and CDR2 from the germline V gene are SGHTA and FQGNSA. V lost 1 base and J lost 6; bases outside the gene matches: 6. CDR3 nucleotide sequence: TGTGCCAGCAGCTTAGACAGGGGATTGCCTCAGCCCCAGCATTTT. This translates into CASSLDRGLPQPQHF.

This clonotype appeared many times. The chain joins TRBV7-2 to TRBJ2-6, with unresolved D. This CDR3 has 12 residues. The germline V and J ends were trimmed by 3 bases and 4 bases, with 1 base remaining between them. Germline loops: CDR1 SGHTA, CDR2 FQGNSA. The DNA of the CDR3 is TGTGCCAGCAGCTTCGGGGCCAACGTCCTGACTTTC. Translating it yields CASSFGANVLTF.

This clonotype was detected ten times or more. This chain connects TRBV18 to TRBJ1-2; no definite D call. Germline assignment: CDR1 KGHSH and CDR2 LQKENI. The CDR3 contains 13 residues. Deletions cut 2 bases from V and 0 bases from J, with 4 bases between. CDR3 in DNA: TGTGCCAGCTCACCAGGGACTAACTATGGCTACACCTTC. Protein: CASSPGTNYGYTF.

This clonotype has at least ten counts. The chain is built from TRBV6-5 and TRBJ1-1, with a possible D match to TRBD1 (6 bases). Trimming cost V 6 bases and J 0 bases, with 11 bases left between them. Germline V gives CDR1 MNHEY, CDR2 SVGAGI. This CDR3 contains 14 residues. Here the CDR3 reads CASSNDRLNTEAFF. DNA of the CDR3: TGTGCCAGCAGCAATGACAGGTTGAACACTGAAGCTTTCTTT.

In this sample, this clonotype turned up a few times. The CDR3 protein is CASSFLGVSNQPQHF. In nucleotides, the CDR3 is TGTGCCAGCAGTTTCTTGGGAGTTAGCAATCAGCCCCAGCATTTT. This chain uses TRBV28 with TRBJ1-5; D not resolved. The length of the CDR3 is 15 residues. V shed 3 bases and J shed 0 bases, with 9 bases lying between them. The germline CDR1 and CDR2 sequences are MDHEN and SYDVKM.

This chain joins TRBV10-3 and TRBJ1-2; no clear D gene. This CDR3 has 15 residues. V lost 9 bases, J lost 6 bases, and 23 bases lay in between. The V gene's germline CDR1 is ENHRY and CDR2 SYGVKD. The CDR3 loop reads CAIASSLSGEHGYTF. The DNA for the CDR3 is TGTGCCATTGCCAGCAGCTTAAGCGGTGAGCATGGCTACACCTTC.

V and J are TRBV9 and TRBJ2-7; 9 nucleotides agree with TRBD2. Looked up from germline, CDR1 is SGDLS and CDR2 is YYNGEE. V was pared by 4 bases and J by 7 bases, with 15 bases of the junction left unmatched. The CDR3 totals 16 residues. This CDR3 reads CASSQDVAGAEGEQYF. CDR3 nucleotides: TGTGCCAGCAGCCAAGATGTAGCGGGGGCTGAGGGGGAGCAGTACTTC.

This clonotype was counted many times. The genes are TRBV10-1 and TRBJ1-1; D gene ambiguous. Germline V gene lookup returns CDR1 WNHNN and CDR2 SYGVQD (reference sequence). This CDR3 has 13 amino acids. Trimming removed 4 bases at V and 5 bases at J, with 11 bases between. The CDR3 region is CASSVSGWTEAFF. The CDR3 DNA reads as TGCGCCAGCAGTGTATCGGGATGGACTGAAGCTTTCTTT.

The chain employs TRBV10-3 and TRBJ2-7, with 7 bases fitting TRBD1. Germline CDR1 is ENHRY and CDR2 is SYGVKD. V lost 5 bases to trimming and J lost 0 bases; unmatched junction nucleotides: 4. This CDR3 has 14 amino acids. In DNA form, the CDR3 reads TGTGCCATCAGTACGACAGGGCTCTCCTACGAGCAGTACTTC. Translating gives CAISTTGLSYEQYF.

CDR3 in amino acids: CASSHILAGGPTEQYF. The CDR3 DNA follows: TGTGCCAGCAGCCACATACTAGCGGGAGGGCCAACCGAGCAGTACTTC. The chain employs TRBV7-8 and TRBJ2-7, with 13 bases identical to TRBD2. This CDR3 is built from 16 residues. Germline values: CDR1 SGHVS, CDR2 FQNEAQ. The V and J ends lost 5 bases and 6 bases, in that order; junction bases with no gene match: 10.

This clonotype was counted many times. Here the CDR3 reads CASSLGRGDNSPLHF. CDR3 DNA sequence: TGTGCCAGCAGCCTCGGACGGGGGGATAATTCACCCCTCCACTTT. This rearrangement joins TRBV13 to TRBJ1-6; maybe TRBD1 (5 bases). Germline CDR1 is PRHDT and CDR2 is FYEKMQ (reference sequence). Trimming left V 5 bases short and J 5 bases short, with 13 bases between. CDR3 size: 15 residues.

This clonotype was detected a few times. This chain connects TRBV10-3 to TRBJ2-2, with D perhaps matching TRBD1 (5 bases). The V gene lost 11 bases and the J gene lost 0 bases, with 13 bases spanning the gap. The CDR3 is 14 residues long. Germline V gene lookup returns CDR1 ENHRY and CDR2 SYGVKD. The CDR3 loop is CAAGLQANTGELFF. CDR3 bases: TGTGCCGCTGGATTACAGGCGAACACCGGGGAGCTGTTTTTT.

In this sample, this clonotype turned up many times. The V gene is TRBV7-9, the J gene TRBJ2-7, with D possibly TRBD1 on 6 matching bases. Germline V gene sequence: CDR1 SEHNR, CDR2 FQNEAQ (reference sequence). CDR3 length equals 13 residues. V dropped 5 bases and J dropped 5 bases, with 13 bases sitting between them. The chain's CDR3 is CASSPPAGDEQYF. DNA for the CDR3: TGTGCCAGCAGCCCCCCAGCAGGGGACGAGCAGTACTTC.

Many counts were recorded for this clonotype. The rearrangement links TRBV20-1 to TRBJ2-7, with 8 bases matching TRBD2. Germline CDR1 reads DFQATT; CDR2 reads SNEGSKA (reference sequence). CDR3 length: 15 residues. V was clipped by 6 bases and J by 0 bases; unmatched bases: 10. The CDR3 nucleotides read TGCAGTGCGACGGGGGTAGCGGGAACCTCCTACGAGCAGTACTTC. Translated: CSATGVAGTSYEQYF.

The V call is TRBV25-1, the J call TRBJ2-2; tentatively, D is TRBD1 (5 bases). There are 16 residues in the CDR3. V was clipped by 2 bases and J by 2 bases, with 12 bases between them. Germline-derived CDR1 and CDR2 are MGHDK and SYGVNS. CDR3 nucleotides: TGTGCCAGCAGTGAAATCCTACGGACAAACACCGGGGAGCTGTTTTTT. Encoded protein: CASSEILRTNTGELFF.

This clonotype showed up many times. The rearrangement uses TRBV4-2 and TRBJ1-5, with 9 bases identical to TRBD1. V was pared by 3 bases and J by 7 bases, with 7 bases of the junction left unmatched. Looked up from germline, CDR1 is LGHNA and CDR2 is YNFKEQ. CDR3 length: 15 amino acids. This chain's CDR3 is CASSQSTGGRQPQHF. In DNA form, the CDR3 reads TGTGCCAGCAGCCAGTCGACAGGGGGTCGGCAGCCCCAGCATTTT.

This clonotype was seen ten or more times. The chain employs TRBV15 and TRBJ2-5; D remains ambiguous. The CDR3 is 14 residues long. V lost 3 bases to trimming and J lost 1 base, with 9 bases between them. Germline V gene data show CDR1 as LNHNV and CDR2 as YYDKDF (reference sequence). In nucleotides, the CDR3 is TGTGCCACCAGCAGCTTAGAGACCCAAGAGACCCAGTACTTC. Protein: CATSSLETQETQYF.

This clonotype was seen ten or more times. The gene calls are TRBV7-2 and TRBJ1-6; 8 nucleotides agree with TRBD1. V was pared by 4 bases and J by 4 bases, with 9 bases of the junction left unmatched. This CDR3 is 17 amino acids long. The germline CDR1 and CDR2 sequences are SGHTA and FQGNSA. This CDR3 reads CASSSRGDRWYNSPLHF. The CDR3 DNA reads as TGTGCCAGCAGCTCCAGGGGGGACAGGTGGTATAATTCACCCCTCCACTTT. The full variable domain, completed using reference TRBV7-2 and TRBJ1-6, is GAGVSQSPSNKVTEKGKDVELRCDPISGHTALYWYRQSLGQGLEFLIYFQGNSAPDKSGLPSDRFSAERTGGSVSTLTIQRTQQEDSAVYLCASSSRGDRWYNSPLHFGNGTRLTVT.

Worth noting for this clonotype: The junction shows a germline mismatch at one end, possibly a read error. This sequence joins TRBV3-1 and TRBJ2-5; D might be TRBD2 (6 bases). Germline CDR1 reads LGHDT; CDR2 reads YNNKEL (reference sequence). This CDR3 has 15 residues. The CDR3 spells CACSQTGEAQETQYF. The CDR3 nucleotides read TGTGCCTGCAGCCAAACGGGGGAGGCCCAAGAGACCCAGTACTTC.

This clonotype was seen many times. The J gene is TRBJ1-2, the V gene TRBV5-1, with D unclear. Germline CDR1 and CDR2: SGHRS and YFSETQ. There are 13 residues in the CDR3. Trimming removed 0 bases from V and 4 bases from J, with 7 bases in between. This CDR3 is CASSLVESYGYTF. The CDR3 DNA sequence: TGCGCCAGCAGCTTGGTGGAGAGCTATGGCTACACCTTC. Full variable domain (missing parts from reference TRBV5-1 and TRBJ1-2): KAGVTQTPRYLIKTRGQQVTLSCSPISGHRSVSWYQQTPGQGLQFLFEYFSETQRNKGNFPGRFSGRQFSNSRSEMNVSTLELGDSALYLCASSLVESYGYTFGSGTRLTVV.

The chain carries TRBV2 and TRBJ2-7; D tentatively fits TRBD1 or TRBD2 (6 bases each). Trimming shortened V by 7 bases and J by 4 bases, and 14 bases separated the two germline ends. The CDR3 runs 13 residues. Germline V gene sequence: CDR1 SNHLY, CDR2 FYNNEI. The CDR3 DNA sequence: TGTGCCAGCAAGGATAGGAGGGGGTACGAGCAGTACTTC. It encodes CASKDRRGYEQYF.